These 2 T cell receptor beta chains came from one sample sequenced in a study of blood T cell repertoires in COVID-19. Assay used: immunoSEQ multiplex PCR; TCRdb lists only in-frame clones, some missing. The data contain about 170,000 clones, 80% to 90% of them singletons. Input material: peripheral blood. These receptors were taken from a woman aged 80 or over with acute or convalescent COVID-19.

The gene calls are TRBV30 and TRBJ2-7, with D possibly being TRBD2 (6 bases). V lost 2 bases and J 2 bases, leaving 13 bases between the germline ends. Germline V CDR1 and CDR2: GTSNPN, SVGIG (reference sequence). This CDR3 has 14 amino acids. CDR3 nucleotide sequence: TGTGCCTGGAGTCTGGGGGGATACCCCTACGAGCAGTACTTC. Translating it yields CAWSLGGYPYEQYF.

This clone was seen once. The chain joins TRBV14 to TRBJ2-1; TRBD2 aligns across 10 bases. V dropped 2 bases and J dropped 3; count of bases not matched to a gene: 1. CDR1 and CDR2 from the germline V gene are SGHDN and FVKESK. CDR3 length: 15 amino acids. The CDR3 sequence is CASSQLAGVYNEQFF. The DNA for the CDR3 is TGTGCCAGCAGCCAACTAGCGGGGGTCTACAATGAGCAGTTCTTC.